The text below deals with one T cell receptor (beta chain). Its antigen remains unidentified. The time point denotes: after dendritic cell vaccination, including at tumor progression/relapse. Libraries were prepared by immunoSEQ multiplex PCR; TCRdb keeps only in-frame clonotypes and omits some of them. The data contain roughly 100,000 clones, 90% of them singletons. The ends were cut back, 1 base at V and 6 bases at J, with 12 bases in the middle. This CDR3 contains 15 residues. The germline V gene encodes CDR1 SGHAT and CDR2 FQNNGV. The sample belongs to a study of glioma-infiltrating T cells after dendritic cell vaccination. General study points: Higher TCR clonality did not directly relate to longer survival.

Material: blood, obtained after dendritic cell vaccination. The rearrangement uses TRBV11-2 and TRBJ2-2, with D possibly being TRBD2 (6 bases). The origin of this receptor is a human donor with glioblastoma. The CDR3 sequence is CASSLVDLASGELFF. DNA for the CDR3: TGTGCCAGCAGCTTAGTGGACCTAGCGTCCGGGGAGCTGTTTTTT.